Sequencing of this TCR beta chain was carried out in a study of T cell responses to AZD1222 COVID-19 vaccine. Across the study: Pooled samples include second doses given at about 4 or 12 weeks. The study, taken as a whole, reports: Recipients of AZD1222 seropositive at baseline numbered only 5 or 6. At 160-218 and 743-854, vaccine-associated CD4 TCRs were dominant, and they spanned spike.

Worth noting for this clone: Its matching antigen is unknown.

V was cut by 0 bases and J by 6 bases, with 6 bases left in between. The length of the CDR3 is 13 residues. The germline V gene has CDR1 SGHKS and CDR2 YYEKEE (reference sequence). Sequenced by immunoSEQ multiplex PCR; TCRdb stores in-frame clones only, minus some. The table has some 150,000 clones, roughly nine tenths seen once; the top ten hold 1.6%. The sample consisted of peripheral blood, taken on day 0 of AZD1222 vaccination. The source is an adult in good health. The chain is built from TRBV5-5 and TRBJ2-2; D is undetermined. The CDR3 region is CASSLGLSGELFF. The CDR3 DNA reads TGTGCCAGCAGCTTGGGGCTGTCCGGGGAGCTGTTTTTT.